This T cell receptor beta chain was recovered during a study of T cell responses to AZD1222 COVID-19 vaccine. Regarding the study as a whole: Spike-specific TCRs gained breadth and depth after people received two AZD1222 doses. Baseline seropositivity occurred in only six AZD1222 recipients.

Method: immunoSEQ multiplex PCR; TCRdb's copy keeps in-frame clones and lacks some. The sample lists some 120,000 clones; roughly 93% were seen once. This clone was seen just once. What it binds is not known. Sequencing used peripheral blood, obtained 28 days after the second AZD1222 dose. The clonotype was recovered from an adult who received the AZD1222 COVID-19 vaccine.

In DNA, the CDR3 is TGTGCCACCAGTGGTTTCAGGGATGTGGGGAACACTGAAGCTTTCTTT. This gives the protein CATSGFRDVGNTEAFF. This chain links TRBV24-1 with TRBJ1-1; TRBD1 might be the D (5 bases). CDR3 length: 16 residues. Germline CDR1 is KGHDR and CDR2 is SFDVKD. The V gene lost 5 bases and the J gene lost 1 base, with 16 bases spanning the gap.